This TCR beta chain originates from a study of early T cells in non-severe SARS-CoV-2 infection. Study-wide background: Sequenced bulk RNA came from whole blood that was unsorted, and chains were unpaired. Whole-study findings and limits: Using VDJdb, the matching emphasized anti-spike CD8 responses while missing private and CD4 specificities.

CDR1 and CDR2 from the germline V gene are GTSNPN and SVGIG (reference sequence). V gave up 0 bases and J gave up 2 bases; unmatched junction bases: 3. The length of the CDR3 is 15 residues. About this clonotype: The antigen remains unidentified.

The library protocol tagged individual cDNA molecules with unique molecular identifiers. TCRdb re-analysed the 5' RACE reads in MiXCR, keeping a single row per CDR3 protein. There are 70,000 to 90,000 distinct CDR3 sequences in the sample; under 15% occur only once, and 5.5% lies in the top ten. The V call is TRBV30, the J call TRBJ1-4; 7 positions agree with TRBD1. Sequenced input: whole blood. This sequence was found in an adult who was a healthcare worker with PCR-confirmed SARS-CoV-2 infection or an uninfected control (not recorded which). The CDR3 nucleotides read TGTGCCTGGAGTGTACAGGGGAGCACTAATGAAAAACTGTTTTTT. The encoded protein is CAWSVQGSTNEKLFF. The full variable domain, completed using reference TRBV30 and TRBJ1-4, is SQTIHQWPATLVQPVGSPLSLECTVEGTSNPNLYWYRQAAGRGLQLLFYSVGIGQISSEVPQNLSASRPQDRQFILSSKKLLLSDSGFYLCAWSVQGSTNEKLFFGSGTQLSVL.